The 15 T cell receptor beta chains below come from one sample, sequenced in a study of blood T cell repertoires in COVID-19 (dated by TCRdb to 2018 to 2021). Libraries were prepared through the immunoSEQ multiplex PCR assay. Here the immuneACCESS table is served through TCRdb, limited to in-frame sequences with V and J called. Missing clones are a known gap in these copies; in checked studies unresolved V genes cover under half, and the rest lacks a known reason. The table for this sample lists hundreds of thousands of clones; roughly 85% of them were counted only once. The ten top clones hold 4.5% to 5.5% of the sample. Sequenced sample: peripheral blood. These receptor sequences come from a man in his fifties with active or convalescent COVID-19.

The rearrangement joins TRBV15 to TRBJ1-5, with TRBD1 matching 9 bases. Germline lookup yields CDR1 LNHNV and CDR2 YYDKDF (reference sequence). The CDR3 is 16 amino acids. The J segment lost 7 bases and the V segment lost 1 base, leaving 8 bases of the junction unmatched. The CDR3 loop is CATSRGLTGGGQPQHF. The CDR3 bases are TGTGCCACCAGCAGAGGATTGACAGGGGGTGGCCAGCCCCAGCATTTT.

This clone was seen more than once but under ten times. The chain recombines TRBV28 with TRBJ2-7; weak D call: TRBD2 (7 bases). CDR1 and CDR2 from the germline V gene are MDHEN and SYDVKM. The CDR3 contains 19 residues. The germline V and J ends were trimmed by 5 bases and 0 bases, with 26 bases remaining between them. The CDR3, as DNA: TGTGCCAGCAGTAGATGGGGGCTAGCGGACGAAGGAGACTCCTACGAGCAGTACTTC. Amino acid sequence: CASSRWGLADEGDSYEQYF.

The chain links TRBV7-9 to TRBJ1-1, with 7 bases that match TRBD1. V shed 5 bases, J shed 9 bases, and the junction held 12 bases outside the gene matches. Germline V gene lookup returns CDR1 SEHNR and CDR2 FQNEAQ (reference sequence). The CDR3 runs to 14 residues. CDR3 sequence: CASSPARDSPQAFF. In nucleotides, the CDR3 is TGTGCCAGCAGCCCCGCCCGGGACAGCCCTCAAGCTTTCTTT.

The chain employs TRBV4-1 and TRBJ1-2; tentatively, D is TRBD1 (5 bases). Trimming removed 2 bases from V and 4 bases from J, with 14 bases in between. Per germline, CDR1 MGHRA and CDR2 YSYEKL. The CDR3 loop spans 15 amino acids. The CDR3 nucleotides read TGCGCCAGCAGCCAACAACAGGAGTTGGCCTATGGCTACACCTTC. This sequence encodes CASSQQQELAYGYTF.

The rearrangement uses TRBV18 and TRBJ2-7; D is possibly TRBD1 (6 bases). Trimming left V 3 bases short and J 12 bases short, with 15 bases between. This CDR3 contains 12 residues. The V gene's germline CDR1 is KGHSH and CDR2 LQKENI. The DNA of the CDR3 is TGTGCCAGCTCACCGACAACTACAGGGTTGTACTTC. It specifies CASSPTTTGLYF.

As DNA, the CDR3 is TGCAGTGCTAGTGAGGTGTGGGGCCGGCAGCCCCAGCATTTT. This codes for CSASEVWGRQPQHF. V gene TRBV20-1 combines with J gene TRBJ1-5; D is possibly TRBD1 (5 bases). Germline loops: CDR1 DFQATT, CDR2 SNEGSKA (reference sequence). CDR3 length: 14 residues. The V gene lost 3 bases and the J gene lost 7 bases, with 16 bases spanning the gap.

The V call is TRBV6-5, the J call TRBJ1-6; 9 nucleotides agree with TRBD1. J lost 7 bases, V lost 6 bases, and 4 bases had no gene match. This CDR3 region has 14 residues. Germline CDR1 reads MNHEY; CDR2 reads SVGAGI. This CDR3 is CASSTGTGNSPLHF. CDR3 coding DNA: TGTGCCAGCAGCACCGGGACAGGGAATTCACCCCTCCACTTT.

The gene calls are TRBV4-3 and TRBJ1-4; 9 nucleotides agree with TRBD1. J was trimmed by 4 bases and V by 0 bases; bases with no gene match: 0. Germline V CDR1 and CDR2: LGHNA, YSLEER. This CDR3 contains 15 residues. CDR3 in amino acids: CASSQETGGNEKLFF. The CDR3 DNA reads as TGCGCCAGCAGCCAAGAGACAGGGGGTAATGAAAAACTGTTTTTT.

The gene calls are TRBV28 and TRBJ2-2, with 11 bases matching TRBD1. The trim removed 7 bases at V and 3 bases at J, leaving 1 base unmatched. The CDR3 loop spans 14 amino acids. Germline V gene lookup returns CDR1 MDHEN and CDR2 SYDVKM. The CDR3 nucleotides are TGTGCCAGCATGGGACAGGGGGACACCGGGGAGCTGTTTTTT. It translates to CASMGQGDTGELFF.

This clone was observed a single time. The V and J genes are TRBV25-1 and TRBJ1-5; D remains unclear. CDR3 length: 14 amino acids. Trimming cost V 3 bases and J 3 bases, with 9 bases left between them. Germline values: CDR1 MGHDK, CDR2 SYGVNS. CDR3 loop: CASSESGINQPQHF. The CDR3 DNA reads TGTGCCAGCAGTGAGTCGGGAATCAATCAGCCCCAGCATTTT.

The rearrangement links TRBV27 to TRBJ1-4; TRBD1 aligns across 7 bases. In germline, CDR1 is MNHEY, CDR2 SMNVEV (reference sequence). CDR3 length: 15 residues. Germline trimming cut 3 bases from V and 5 bases from J; bases unmatched to any gene: 6. The CDR3 sequence is CASSFGGTENEKLFF. CDR3 DNA: TGTGCCAGCAGTTTCGGTGGGACAGAGAATGAAAAACTGTTTTTT. Looking up the rest from reference TRBV27 and TRBJ1-4 gives the full variable domain: EAQVTQNPRYLITVTGKKLTVTCSQNMNHEYMSWYRQDPGLGLRQIYYSMNVEVTDKGDVPEGYKVSRKEKRNFPLILESPSPNQTSLYFCASSFGGTENEKLFFGSGTQLSVL.

This chain uses TRBV7-5 with TRBJ1-1; TRBD1, the table's D call, lacks a check against the DNA. TRBV7-5 is a listed pseudogene. The CDR3 has 17 amino acids. The CDR3 DNA reads as TGTGTCAGAAGCTTAGTAGCCAGGGAAAGAATAAACACTGAAGCTTTCTTT. Residues: CVRSLVARERINTEAFF.

V and J are TRBV29-1 and TRBJ2-1; D perhaps matches TRBD1 (6 bases). CDR3 length equals 15 residues. Trimming left V 4 bases short and J 5 bases short, with 18 bases between. Germline lookup yields CDR1 SQVTM and CDR2 ANQGSEA. This chain's CDR3 is CSVVEARGLDNEQFF. In nucleotides, the CDR3 is TGCAGCGTTGTGGAAGCCAGGGGTTTAGACAATGAGCAGTTCTTC.

DNA of the CDR3: TGTGCCAGCAGCCTCCAGGGGCAGCCCCAGCATTTT. As protein: CASSLQGQPQHF. This chain joins TRBV7-2 and TRBJ1-5; TRBD1 is a possible D gene (6 bases). This CDR3 is built from 12 residues. Germline loops: CDR1 SGHTA, CDR2 FQGNSA. The V end was cut by 5 bases, the J end by 7 bases, with 9 bases between.

The count of this clone is one. The chain uses TRBV7-6 and TRBJ2-5; TRBD1 matches at 8 bases. The CDR3 is 15 amino acids. V trimming: 2 bases; J trimming: 0 bases; junction bases outside the gene matches: 2. Germline V gene sequence: CDR1 SGHVS, CDR2 FNYEAQ. CDR3 loop: CASSLQGAHQETQYF. Here the CDR3 DNA reads TGTGCCAGCAGCTTACAGGGGGCCCACCAAGAGACCCAGTACTTC.